This T cell receptor beta chain was recovered during a study of T-cell memory formation after mild COVID-19. Study-level points and caveats: Pre-infection memory already had some responding clones, implying cross-reactive memory joined.

The CDR3 covers 14 residues. The V gene end was trimmed by 6 bases and the J gene end by 1 base; junction bases not matched to a gene: 4. Germline values: CDR1 SGHDN, CDR2 FVKESK. Barcoded TCR alpha and TCR beta cDNA libraries with UMIs came from 5'RACE using constant-segment primers. TCRdb passed the 5' RACE reads through MiXCR, listing each CDR3 protein once. This table has 350,000 to 450,000 distinct CDR3 sequences, around 20% appearing once. This clonotype was recorded once. Its antigen is not known. J is TRBJ2-5 and V is TRBV14; 8 bases fit TRBD1. The origin of this receptor is an adult woman who had mild COVID-19 (a few samples of this study predate the infection). Cell type and time point are not known. The sequenced sample consisted of PBMCs or a T cell subset sorted from them (not recorded which). The CDR3 loop reads CASRVGQGQETQYF. The CDR3 region has the DNA TGTGCCAGCAGGGTCGGACAGGGCCAAGAGACCCAGTACTTC.